Following are 22 T cell receptor beta chains from one sample sequenced in a study of T cells after yellow fever vaccination. MiXCR, applied by TCRdb to the 5' RACE reads, yields one record per CDR3 protein. Of about 340,000 distinct CDR3 sequences in the sample, around an eighth are singletons; the top ten hold 2.5% to 3.5%. The specimen comprised CD4+ T cells sorted from PBMCs, sampled 15 days after the yellow fever booster vaccination. The receptor source for this set is a man between 18 and 29 years old who received the YFV17D yellow fever vaccine.

This clonotype occurred a few times. The chain joins TRBV18 to TRBJ2-5; 10 bases match TRBD2. After removal of 0 bases from V and 0 bases from J, the junction contained 7 bases not matched to a gene. The CDR3 is made up of 18 amino acids. The germline gives CDR1 KGHSH, CDR2 LQKENI. The CDR3 is CASSPPSLAGDYQETQYF. The CDR3 DNA follows: TGTGCCAGCTCACCACCGTCCCTAGCGGGGGACTACCAAGAGACCCAGTACTTC.

V usage is TRBV29-1 and J usage is TRBJ1-2; D is uncertain. The CDR3 runs 12 residues. The germline V gene has CDR1 SQVTM and CDR2 ANQGSEA. The germline V and J ends were trimmed by 1 base and 2 bases, with 5 bases remaining between them. The CDR3 spells CSVEARNYGYTF. CDR3 nucleotide sequence: TGCAGCGTTGAAGCACGGAACTATGGCTACACCTTC.

This clonotype occurred a few times. The J gene is TRBJ2-7, the V gene TRBV10-3; D unresolved. CDR3 length: 13 residues. V lost 6 bases, J lost 3 bases, and 12 bases lay in between. Germline CDR1 and CDR2: ENHRY and SYGVKD. Here the CDR3 reads CAIRSSGSYEQYF. The CDR3 DNA follows: TGTGCCATCAGAAGCTCAGGCAGCTACGAGCAGTACTTC.

The CDR3 spells CASSRGGGRTNEKLFF. In nucleotides, the CDR3 is TGTGCCAGCAGTAGAGGGGGGGGAAGGACTAATGAAAAACTGTTTTTT. The J gene is TRBJ1-4, the V gene TRBV2, with TRBD1 as a possible D gene (6 bases). V dropped 5 bases and J dropped 2 bases, with 15 bases sitting between them. The CDR3 has 16 residues. Germline assignment: CDR1 SNHLY and CDR2 FYNNEI.

V is TRBV24-1 and J is TRBJ1-2; TRBD1 might be the D (5 bases). The CDR3 sequence is 13 residues long. V lost 2 bases to trimming and J lost 9 bases, with 12 bases between them. Germline-derived CDR1 and CDR2 are KGHDR and SFDVKD. CDR3 nucleotides: TGTGCCACCAGTGATTCGGACAATCGTAGCTACACCTTC. This sequence encodes CATSDSDNRSYTF.

This clonotype was seen a handful of times. The V and J genes are TRBV19 and TRBJ2-5; D remains unclear. This CDR3 is 12 amino acids long. The V end lost 5 bases, the J end lost 7 bases, and 11 bases lay between the germline ends. CDR1 and CDR2 from the germline V gene are LNHDA and SQIVND (reference sequence). This chain's CDR3 is CASSPLGRTQYF. CDR3 nucleotide sequence: TGTGCCAGTAGTCCCCTCGGTAGGACCCAGTACTTC.

The sample holds a few counts of this clonotype. The chain has TRBV12-2 and TRBJ1-3; the table's D gene call, TRBD1, was not cross checked with the DNA. TRBV12-2 is designated a pseudogene. CDR3 length equals 17 residues. CDR3 residues: CASRQEGQNKAGNTIYF. DNA for the CDR3: TGTGCAAGTCGCCAAGAGGGACAGAACAAAGCTGGAAACACCATATATTTT.

V gene TRBV27 combines with J gene TRBJ2-2, with D uncertain. CDR1 and CDR2 (germline): MNHEY, SMNVEV (reference sequence). Trimming removed 2 bases from V and 6 bases from J, with 1 base in between. The CDR3 has 11 amino acids. DNA for the CDR3: TGTGCCAGCAGTTTACCCGGGGAGCTGTTTTTT. As protein: CASSLPGELFF.

This clonotype was found a few times. The chain couples TRBV7-2 to TRBJ2-7, with unresolved D. Trimming took 5 bases from V and 3 from J, leaving 11 bases between them. Germline V gene sequence: CDR1 SGHTA, CDR2 FQGNSA. The CDR3 covers 13 residues. The CDR3 loop reads CASSLSPGYEQYF. As DNA, the CDR3 is TGTGCCAGCAGCCTCTCTCCGGGCTACGAGCAGTACTTC.

The CDR3 reads CASSLERTLYNEQFF. The CDR3 region has the DNA TGCGCCAGCAGCTTGGAACGGACGCTCTACAATGAGCAGTTCTTC. The chain joins TRBV5-1 to TRBJ2-1, with unresolved D. Deletions cut 0 bases from V and 3 bases from J, with 10 bases between. In germline, CDR1 is SGHRS, CDR2 YFSETQ. CDR3 length equals 15 residues.

This clonotype came up many times. The chain recombines TRBV20-1 with TRBJ2-1, with D uncertain. Germline values: CDR1 DFQATT, CDR2 SNEGSKA (reference sequence). V lost 6 bases and J 6 bases, leaving 18 bases between the germline ends. The CDR3 is 14 amino acids. The CDR3 reads CSASTARVANEQFF. Written as DNA, the CDR3 is TGCAGTGCAAGTACAGCAAGGGTGGCCAATGAGCAGTTCTTC.

The chain has TRBV7-3 and TRBJ2-1; D may be TRBD1 (5 bases). This CDR3 region has 15 residues. CDR1 is SGHTA, CDR2 FQGTGA, per germline. V lost 0 bases and J lost 5, with 11 bases in between. The CDR3 coding sequence is TGTGCCAGCAGCTTAACCTGGGGCTCAGACAATGAGCAGTTCTTC. It translates to CASSLTWGSDNEQFF.

CDR3 protein: CASSPWTRNTEAFF. The CDR3 DNA reads as TGTGCCAGCAGTCCCTGGACGAGGAACACTGAAGCTTTCTTT. The chain combines TRBV27 with TRBJ1-1; no clear D gene. This CDR3 comprises 14 residues. Germline-derived CDR1 and CDR2 are MNHEY and SMNVEV (reference sequence). V lost 5 bases to trimming and J lost 1 base, with 11 bases between them.

A few counts support this clonotype. The V call is TRBV11-2, the J call TRBJ2-3, with D perhaps matching TRBD2 (6 bases). V lost 4 bases and J lost 4, with 12 bases in between. This CDR3 region has 14 residues. In germline, CDR1 is SGHAT, CDR2 FQNNGV. The CDR3 region has the DNA TGTGCCAGCAGCTCGCTTGGGGACTCAGATACGCAGTATTTT. This sequence encodes CASSSLGDSDTQYF.

The V call is TRBV12-3 or TRBV12-4, the J call TRBJ2-7; TRBD1 matches 7 bases. Trimming at V came to 1 base and at J to 6 bases, leaving 3 bases not matched to a gene. The CDR3 totals 13 residues. The CDR3 here is CASSLVAGGEQYV. CDR3 DNA sequence: TGTGCCAGCAGTTTAGTGGCAGGGGGCGAGCAGTACGTC.

This clonotype was recorded at least ten times. This chain connects TRBV24-1 to TRBJ2-1; 8 positions match TRBD1. J was trimmed by 9 bases and V by 0 bases; bases with no gene match: 6. The CDR3 has 15 amino acids. Germline lookup yields CDR1 KGHDR and CDR2 SFDVKD. The CDR3 bases are TGTGCCACCAGTGATTTGGCAGGGGGCAATTTTGAGCAGTTCTTC. Its translation is CATSDLAGGNFEQFF.

V usage is TRBV1 and J usage is TRBJ1-2. TRBV1 counts as a pseudogene. CDR3 length: 13 residues. CDR3 sequence: CTSSQLGRSGYTF. CDR3 DNA: TGCACCAGCAGCCAACTAGGTCGTAGTGGCTACACCTTC.

This clonotype has a handful of counts. The chain links TRBV11-1 to TRBJ2-3, with TRBD2 matching over 12 bases. The CDR3 is made up of 16 amino acids. Germline CDR1 and CDR2: SGHAT and FQDESV (reference sequence). The V and J ends lost 1 base and 4 bases, in that order; junction bases with no gene match: 3. CDR3 amino acids: CASSLEASGGADTQYF. In DNA, the CDR3 is TGTGCCAGCAGCTTAGAGGCTAGCGGGGGGGCAGATACGCAGTATTTT. Full variable domain (rest looked up from reference TRBV11-1 and TRBJ2-3): EAEVAQSPRYKITEKSQAVAFWCDPISGHATLYWYRQILGQGPELLVQFQDESVVDDSQLPKDRFSAERLKGVDSTLKIQPAELGDSAMYLCASSLEASGGADTQYFGPGTRLTVL.

The CDR3 here is CASRATGDEQYF. The CDR3 nucleotides are TGCGCCAGCAGAGCGACAGGGGACGAGCAGTACTTC. The chain is built from TRBV5-1 and TRBJ2-7; 8 positions agree with TRBD1. This CDR3 contains 12 residues. Germline V CDR1 and CDR2: SGHRS, YFSETQ. V shed 5 bases, J shed 5 bases, and the junction held 3 bases outside the gene matches.

This clonotype was picked up many times. The chain recombines TRBV4-1 with TRBJ2-1; 9 positions match TRBD2. Per germline, CDR1 MGHRA and CDR2 YSYEKL. The CDR3 extends over 14 amino acids. Losses at the gene ends were 6 bases for V and 4 bases for J; bases not matched to a gene: 4. The CDR3 region has the DNA TGCGCCAGCAGTAGGAGCGGGGGGTACAATGAGCAGTTCTTC. This translates into CASSRSGGYNEQFF.

The rearrangement uses TRBV3-1 and TRBJ2-7; 9 bases match TRBD2. With 1 base clipped from V and 6 bases from J, the junction kept 4 bases outside the gene matches. Germline V gene lookup returns CDR1 LGHDT and CDR2 YNNKEL (reference sequence). This CDR3 region has 14 residues. The CDR3 bases are TGTGCCAGCAGCCAAGTGGGACTAGCAGGCGAGCAGTACTTC. Translation gives CASSQVGLAGEQYF.

This clonotype was picked up many times. The rearrangement links TRBV6-5 to TRBJ1-2, with a possible D match to TRBD1 (5 bases). The V end lost 0 bases, the J end lost 4 bases, and 12 bases lay between the germline ends. This CDR3 is built from 15 residues. The germline gives CDR1 MNHEY, CDR2 SVGAGI. The CDR3 nucleotides are TGTGCCAGCAGTTACTCCGGGGCACGAGCCTATGGCTACACCTTC. It translates to CASSYSGARAYGYTF.